This TCR beta chain was observed in a study of immune evolution from preneoplasia to lung adenocarcinoma. Details on this clone: The antigen remains undetermined.

Measured with immunoSEQ multiplex PCR; TCRdb has only the in-frame clones, and not every one. The sample includes around 10,000 clones, approximately 80% seen only once; the top ten take 4.5% to 5%. Notes on the study in general: Normal lung had the highest top T cell clone frequencies.

Sequenced: FFPE minimally invasive lung adenocarcinoma tissue. The receptor comes from a person aged 70 to 80 with lung adenocarcinoma. Some clones in this sample may be carry-over from other donors' samples.

The chain's CDR3 is CASTPPQAGNEKLFF. DNA for the CDR3: TGTGCCAGTACCCCCCCGCAGGCGGGTAATGAAAAACTGTTTTTT. This chain connects TRBV19 to TRBJ1-4; D is uncertain. This CDR3 is 15 amino acids long. Germline V gene lookup returns CDR1 LNHDA and CDR2 SQIVND (reference sequence). Trimming took 7 bases from V and 4 from J, leaving 16 bases between them.